This T cell receptor beta chain was identified in a study of graft-versus-host responses after intestinal transplantation. Points on this clone: What it recognizes is unknown.

The protocol was immunoSEQ multiplex PCR, while the TCRdb copy is restricted to in-frame clones and leaves out a portion. Here the sample spans some 87,000 clones, roughly 92% being singletons. The CDR3 has 14 residues. The germline V gene has CDR1 MNHNY and CDR2 SVGAGI (reference sequence). Trimming cost V 1 base and J 1 base, with 7 bases left between them. The chain joins TRBV6-6 to TRBJ1-2; D is unresolved. The material was unstimulated CD4+ T cells sorted from spleen or lymph node cells, obtained before intestinal transplant. The sequence was obtained from a human donor who received an intestinal transplant. The chain's CDR3 is CASSYYGSNYGYTF. Written as DNA, the CDR3 is TGTGCCAGCAGTTACTATGGCAGTAACTATGGCTACACCTTC.